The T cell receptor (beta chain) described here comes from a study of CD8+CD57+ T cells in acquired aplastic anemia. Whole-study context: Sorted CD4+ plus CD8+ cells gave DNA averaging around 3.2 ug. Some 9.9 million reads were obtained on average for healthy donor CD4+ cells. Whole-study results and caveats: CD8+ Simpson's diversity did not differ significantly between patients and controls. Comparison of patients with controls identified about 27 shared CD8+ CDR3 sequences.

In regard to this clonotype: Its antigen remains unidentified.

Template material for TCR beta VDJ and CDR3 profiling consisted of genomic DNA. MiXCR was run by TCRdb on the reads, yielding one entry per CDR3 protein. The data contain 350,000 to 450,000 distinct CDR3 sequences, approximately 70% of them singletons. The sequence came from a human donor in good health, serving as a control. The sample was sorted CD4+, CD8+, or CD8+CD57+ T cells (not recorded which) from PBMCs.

The CDR3 here is CASSPVGGGAYEPQHF. In DNA, the CDR3 is TGTGCCAGCAGCCCAGTAGGCGGGGGCGCCTACGAGCCCCAGCATTTT. The V and J genes are TRBV14 and TRBJ1-5; TRBD1 might be the D (6 bases). Germline V gives CDR1 SGHDN, CDR2 FVKESK. The CDR3 contains 16 residues. V lost 4 bases and J 8 bases, leaving 21 bases between the germline ends. Full variable domain (outside the CDR3, taken from reference TRBV14 and TRBJ1-5): EAGVTQFPSHSVIEKGQTVTLRCDPISGHDNLYWYRRVMGKEIKFLLHFVKESKQDESGMPNNRFLAERTGGTYSTLKVQPAELEDSGVYFCASSPVGGGAYEPQHFGDGTRLSIL.